Listed below are T cell receptor beta chains from one sample, sequenced in a study of T cell changes during pregnancy in multiple sclerosis. The protocol was immunoSEQ multiplex PCR, while the TCRdb copy is restricted to in-frame clones and leaves out a portion. This sample yields tens of thousands of clones, of which approximately 92% are seen a single time; about 1.5% belongs to the top ten. Sequencing was carried out using peripheral blood. These receptors all stem from a female donor with multiple sclerosis, enrolled in a pregnancy study. CDR3s include the opening cysteine and the closing phenylalanine or tryptophan. D genes are given only for firm matches. Size values are once, few and many counts, or a class for expanded clones, and some rows have none.

J: TRBJ2-1; V: TRBV10-2; size: once; D: TRBD2; CDR3: CASSELGTSTYNEQFF; DNA: TGCGCCAGCAGCGAACTCGGGACTAGCACCTACAATGAGCAGTTCTTC
J: TRBJ2-2; V: TRBV21-1; size: NA; D: NA; CDR3: CASSSDRDGTGELFF; DNA: TGTGCCAGCAGTTCGGACAGGGACGGGACCGGGGAGCTGTTTTTT
J: TRBJ2-3; V: TRBV7-6; size: once; D: NA; CDR3: CASSLTDTQYF; DNA: TGTGCCAGCAGCTTAACGGATACGCAGTATTTT
J: TRBJ1-2; V: TRBV5-4; size: NA; D: TRBD1; CDR3: CASSLVDRPNYGYTF; DNA: TGTGCCAGCAGCTTGGTGGACAGGCCTAACTATGGCTACACCTTC
J: TRBJ1-1; V: TRBV18; size: NA; D: TRBD1; CDR3: CASSPPWTGGMNTEAFF; DNA: TGTGCCAGCTCACCACCATGGACAGGGGGAATGAACACTGAAGCTTTCTTT
J: TRBJ2-3; V: TRBV4-1; size: NA; D: TRBD2; CDR3: CASSLIGTSATDTQYF; DNA: TGCGCCAGCAGCCTAATCGGGACTAGCGCAACAGATACGCAGTATTTT
J: TRBJ1-5; V: TRBV5-6; size: NA; D: NA; CDR3: CASSLGYAGSNQPQHF; DNA: TGTGCCAGCAGCTTGGGGTACGCAGGGAGCAATCAGCCCCAGCATTTT
J: TRBJ2-5; V: TRBV5-1; size: NA; D: NA; CDR3: CASSRDIGQETQYF; DNA: TGCGCCAGCAGCCGGGACATAGGACAAGAGACCCAGTACTTC
J: TRBJ1-1; V: TRBV5-5; size: NA; D: NA; CDR3: CASSLLGEGNTEAFF; DNA: TGTGCCAGCAGCTTGCTAGGGGAGGGGAACACTGAAGCTTTCTTT
J: TRBJ2-1; V: TRBV27; size: once; D: NA; CDR3: CASSLDQGGYNEQFF; DNA: TGTGCCAGCAGTTTAGACCAGGGAGGATACAATGAGCAGTTCTTC
J: TRBJ2-3; V: TRBV5-4; size: NA; D: NA; CDR3: CASSPRTDLSTDTQYF; DNA: TGTGCCAGCAGCCCAAGGACGGACCTAAGCACAGATACGCAGTATTTT
J: TRBJ2-2; V: TRBV6-1; size: NA; D: NA; CDR3: CASSATYTGELFF; DNA: TGTGCCAGCAGTGCGACTTACACCGGGGAGCTGTTTTTT
J: TRBJ1-3; V: TRBV27; size: NA; D: NA; CDR3: CASTLSGSSGITGNTIYF; DNA: TGTGCCAGCACCCTATCCGGGAGCTCGGGTATCACTGGAAACACCATATATTTT
J: TRBJ1-1; V: TRBV6-5; size: NA; D: NA; CDR3: CASSYQGTNTEAFF; DNA: TGTGCCAGCAGTTACCAGGGCACGAACACTGAAGCTTTCTTT
J: TRBJ2-1; V: TRBV2; size: NA; D: TRBD2; CDR3: CASELAEFNEQFF; DNA: TGTGCCAGTGAACTAGCGGAGTTCAATGAGCAGTTCTTC
J: TRBJ1-2; V: TRBV4-3; size: NA; D: NA; CDR3: CASSQGTGSNYGYTF; DNA: TGCGCCAGCAGCCAAGGCACAGGGAGTAACTATGGCTACACCTTC
J: TRBJ1-2; V: TRBV27; size: NA; D: NA; CDR3: CASRDGIYGYTF; DNA: TGTGCCAGCAGGGACGGGATCTATGGCTACACCTTC
J: TRBJ2-7; V: TRBV2; size: NA; D: NA; CDR3: CASSERGYEQYF; DNA: TGTGCCAGCAGTGAAAGGGGGTACGAGCAGTACTTC
J: TRBJ1-1; V: TRBV28; size: NA; D: NA; CDR3: CASSNLTEAFF; DNA: TGTGCCAGCAGCAACCTTACTGAAGCTTTCTTT
J: TRBJ2-7; V: TRBV11-1; size: NA; D: TRBD2; CDR3: CASSEETSGRYEQYF; DNA: TGTGCCAGCAGCGAAGAAACTAGCGGCCGGTACGAGCAGTACTTC
J: TRBJ2-1; V: TRBV5-1; size: NA; D: NA; CDR3: CASSLASPSYNEQFF; DNA: TGCGCCAGCAGCTTAGCTAGCCCCTCCTACAATGAGCAGTTCTTC
J: TRBJ1-6; V: TRBV6-6; size: NA; D: TRBD1; CDR3: CASSRQRQGDSPLHF; DNA: TGTGCCAGCAGTCGCCAGCGACAGGGTGATTCACCCCTCCACTTT
J: TRBJ2-5; V: TRBV5-3; size: NA; D: TRBD2; CDR3: CARSPSYLLAVQETQYF; DNA: TGTGCCAGAAGCCCCTCGTATCTCCTAGCGGTCCAAGAGACCCAGTACTTC
J: TRBJ2-1; V: TRBV7-8; size: NA; D: NA; CDR3: CASSLAVGTQFF; DNA: TGTGCCAGCAGCTTAGCCGTCGGGACTCAGTTCTTC
J: TRBJ2-7; V: TRBV7-2; size: NA; D: NA; CDR3: CASSLGPRSYEQYF; DNA: TGTGCCAGCAGCTTGGGCCCCCGTTCTTACGAGCAGTACTTC
J: TRBJ2-7; V: TRBV9; size: NA; D: NA; CDR3: CASSPRSGTEQYF; DNA: TGTGCCAGCAGCCCCAGGTCGGGGACCGAGCAGTACTTC
J: TRBJ1-5; V: TRBV18; size: NA; D: NA; CDR3: CASSQGRDQPQHF; DNA: TGTGCCAGCTCACAGGGACGGGATCAGCCCCAGCATTTT
J: TRBJ2-5; V: TRBV7-8; size: NA; D: NA; CDR3: CASSSGLRYQETQYF; DNA: TGTGCCAGCAGCTCGGGACTGAGGTACCAAGAGACCCAGTACTTC
J: TRBJ2-7; V: TRBV18; size: NA; D: TRBD1; CDR3: CASSPRTGFSYEQYF; DNA: TGTGCCAGCTCACCCCGGACAGGGTTCTCCTACGAGCAGTACTTC
J: TRBJ2-5; V: TRBV11-1; size: NA; D: NA; CDR3: CASSRLGETQYF; DNA: TGTGCCAGCAGCCGACTAGGGGAGACCCAGTACTTC
J: TRBJ1-4; V: TRBV4-2; size: NA; D: NA; CDR3: CASSQDRQGKTNEKLFF; DNA: TGTGCCAGCAGCCAAGATAGGCAGGGCAAAACTAATGAAAAACTGTTTTTT
J: TRBJ1-1; V: TRBV28; size: NA; D: TRBD1; CDR3: CASSFRTGMGTEAFF; DNA: TGTGCCAGCAGTTTCCGGACAGGGATGGGGACTGAAGCTTTCTTT
J: TRBJ2-6; V: TRBV14; size: NA; D: TRBD1; CDR3: CASSPDRGTTGANVLTF; DNA: TGTGCCAGCAGCCCGGACAGGGGAACAACTGGGGCCAACGTCCTGACTTTC
J: TRBJ1-4; V: TRBV6-5; size: NA; D: NA; CDR3: CASSYGLGNEKLFF; DNA: TGTGCCAGCAGTTACGGCCTTGGTAATGAAAAACTGTTTTTT
J: TRBJ2-1; V: TRBV7-9; size: NA; D: TRBD1; CDR3: CASSLEAGGPYNEQFF; DNA: TGTGCCAGCAGCTTAGAGGCAGGGGGCCCCTACAATGAGCAGTTCTTC
J: TRBJ2-7; V: TRBV4-2; size: few; D: TRBD2; CDR3: CASSQEGTSDPYEQYF; DNA: TGTGCCAGCAGCCAAGAAGGGACTAGCGATCCCTACGAGCAGTACTTC
J: TRBJ1-5; V: TRBV7-2; size: NA; D: NA; CDR3: CASSPGQNQPQHF; DNA: TGTGCCAGCAGTCCCGGACAGAATCAGCCCCAGCATTTT
J: TRBJ1-1; V: TRBV5-6; size: NA; D: NA; CDR3: CASSLRDIENTEAFF; DNA: TGTGCCAGCAGCCTTCGGGACATCGAGAACACTGAAGCTTTCTTT
J: TRBJ1-2; V: TRBV30; size: NA; D: NA; CDR3: CAWSWASYGYTF; DNA: TGTGCCTGGAGTTGGGCTTCCTATGGCTACACCTTC
J: TRBJ1-1; V: TRBV4-3; size: NA; D: TRBD1; CDR3: CASSHRTGNTEAFF; DNA: TGCGCCAGCAGCCACAGGACAGGGAACACTGAAGCTTTCTTT
J: TRBJ1-2; V: TRBV29-1; size: NA; D: TRBD1; CDR3: CSVTGVGGYTF; DNA: TGCAGCGTCACAGGGGTCGGGGGCTACACCTTC
J: TRBJ1-4; V: TRBV19; size: NA; D: NA; CDR3: CASMTAAATNEKLFF; DNA: TGTGCCAGTATGACAGCTGCTGCAACTAATGAAAAACTGTTTTTT
J: TRBJ1-2; V: TRBV7-2; size: once; D: TRBD1; CDR3: CASSLGAQGVSYGYTF; DNA: TGTGCCAGCAGCTTAGGGGCGCAGGGGGTAAGCTATGGCTACACCTTC
J: TRBJ2-3; V: TRBV5-4; size: NA; D: TRBD2; CDR3: CASSGKTSGATDTQYF; DNA: TGTGCCAGCAGCGGAAAGACTAGCGGGGCCACAGATACGCAGTATTTT
J: TRBJ2-5; V: TRBV13; size: NA; D: NA; CDR3: CASSPKGGTQYF; DNA: TGTGCCAGCAGCCCCAAAGGTGGGACCCAGTACTTC
J: TRBJ2-4; V: TRBV29-1; size: NA; D: TRBD2; CDR3: CSAGGRGGSKNIQYF; DNA: TGCAGCGCCGGCGGCCGGGGGGGATCCAAAAACATTCAGTACTTC
J: TRBJ2-1; V: TRBV6-4; size: NA; D: NA; CDR3: CASSDKFGEQFF; DNA: TGTGCCAGCAGTGATAAGTTCGGTGAGCAGTTCTTC
J: TRBJ1-5; V: TRBV27; size: NA; D: NA; CDR3: CASSQGEWQPQHF; DNA: TGTGCCAGCAGTCAAGGGGAGTGGCAGCCCCAGCATTTT
J: TRBJ2-7; V: TRBV6-4; size: NA; D: TRBD1; CDR3: CASTYRGPYEQYF; DNA: TGTGCCAGCACCTACAGGGGGCCCTACGAGCAGTACTTC
J: TRBJ1-2; V: TRBV28; size: NA; D: NA; CDR3: CASSLSRTGYTF; DNA: TGTGCCAGCAGTTTATCCAGGACGGGCTACACCTTC